A single sample is the source of the 11 T cell receptor beta chains below, sequenced in a study of blood T cell repertoires in COVID-19. The data were produced by immunoSEQ multiplex PCR, yet TCRdb's version contains in-frame clones alone and is incomplete. The sample lists some 200,000 clones, over 80% seen once, with under 7.5% in the top ten. The specimen sequenced was peripheral blood. Receptors were obtained from a woman in her 40s with acute or convalescent COVID-19.

The V and J genes are TRBV27 and TRBJ1-1, with no clear D. The CDR3 length is 13 residues. The V end lost 2 bases, the J end lost 3 bases, and 7 bases lay between the germline ends. The V gene's germline CDR1 is MNHEY and CDR2 SMNVEV (reference sequence). CDR3 coding DNA: TGTGCCAGCAGTTTACAGGCATACACTGAAGCTTTCTTT. Protein sequence: CASSLQAYTEAFF.

The genes are TRBV9 and TRBJ2-5; TRBD2 might be the D (6 bases). Germline CDR1 reads SGDLS; CDR2 reads YYNGEE. Deletions cut 0 bases from V and 7 bases from J, with 13 bases between. The CDR3 is 14 residues long. CDR3 residues: CASSVAITGGTQYF. The CDR3 DNA reads TGTGCCAGCAGCGTAGCCATCACCGGGGGGACCCAGTACTTC.

The chain combines TRBV9 with TRBJ1-5, with D possibly TRBD1 on 5 matching bases. Per germline, CDR1 SGDLS and CDR2 YYNGEE. V lost 0 bases and J 4 bases, leaving 11 bases between the germline ends. The CDR3 loop spans 15 amino acids. Here the CDR3 DNA reads TGTGCCAGCAGCGTAGACCAGGGTTTAAATCAGCCCCAGCATTTT. Its protein is CASSVDQGLNQPQHF.

The V gene is TRBV5-1, the J gene TRBJ1-1, with D possibly TRBD1 on 5 matching bases. CDR1 and CDR2 (germline): SGHRS, YFSETQ. The CDR3 spans 11 residues. The V end was cut by 4 bases, the J end by 7 bases, with 8 bases between. The CDR3 coding sequence is TGCGCCAGCAGCCGAGACAGTGAAGCTTTCTTT. Translation gives CASSRDSEAFF.

In nucleotides, the CDR3 is TGTGCCAGCTCACCGAACGCCGCGTCTGGGGCCAACGTCCTGACTTTC. It codes for CASSPNAASGANVLTF. This sequence joins TRBV18 and TRBJ2-6, with no clear D. Trimming pared 3 bases from V and 1 base from J, leaving 10 bases between. CDR3 size: 16 residues. Germline CDR1 is KGHSH and CDR2 is LQKENI. The full variable domain, its missing parts supplied by reference TRBV18 and TRBJ2-6, is NAGVMQNPRHLVRRRGQEARLRCSPMKGHSHVYWYRQLPEEGLKFMVYLQKENIIDESGMPKERFSAEFPKEGPSILRIQQVVRGDSAAYFCASSPNAASGANVLTFGAGSRLTVL.

V usage is TRBV6-5 and J usage is TRBJ1-2, with 7 bases aligning to TRBD1. The CDR3 runs 14 residues. Trimming at V came to 4 bases and at J to 8 bases, leaving 10 bases not matched to a gene. CDR1 MNHEY and CDR2 SVGAGI come from the germline V gene. The CDR3 coding sequence is TGTGCCAGCAGTTCGGGACAGCCTCTAGGCGGCTACACCTTC. Translated: CASSSGQPLGGYTF.

This chain links TRBV27 with TRBJ2-1, with 9 bases identical to TRBD2. CDR3 size: 18 residues. Germline values: CDR1 MNHEY, CDR2 SMNVEV (reference sequence). The trim removed 5 bases at V and 0 bases at J, leaving 11 bases unmatched. CDR3 protein: CASSRQRGVFSSYNEQFF. The CDR3 DNA is TGTGCCAGCAGTCGCCAGCGGGGGGTCTTTAGCTCCTACAATGAGCAGTTCTTC.

The CDR3 DNA sequence: TGTGCCAGCAGTCCGTCGGGGGGCTCGGGATCACCCCTCCACTTT. Protein sequence: CASSPSGGSGSPLHF. This chain joins TRBV6-5 and TRBJ1-6; possible D gene TRBD1, 6 bases. Germline CDR1 and CDR2: MNHEY and SVGAGI. The CDR3 spans 15 residues. V was shortened by 5 bases and J by 10 bases, with 18 bases between the two germline ends.

The rearrangement uses TRBV29-1 and TRBJ1-1; D may be TRBD1 (5 bases). The germline V gene encodes CDR1 SQVTM and CDR2 ANQGSEA. There are 14 residues in the CDR3. The V end lost 2 bases, the J end lost 5 bases, and 15 bases lay between the germline ends. CDR3 protein: CSVEKGMSNTEAFF. The CDR3 nucleotides are TGCAGCGTTGAAAAGGGGATGAGCAATACTGAAGCTTTCTTT.

This clone was counted a few times. The rearrangement uses TRBV6-5 and TRBJ1-6, with no clear D. The germline V and J ends were trimmed by 10 bases and 7 bases, with 14 bases remaining between them. This CDR3 region has 13 residues. Germline V gene data show CDR1 as MNHEY and CDR2 as SVGAGI. CDR3 region: CATDNSENSPLHF. CDR3 nucleotides: TGTGCCACCGACAACAGTGAAAATTCACCCCTCCACTTT.

J is TRBJ2-5 and V is TRBV28, with TRBD2 identical over 12 bases. CDR1 is MDHEN and CDR2 is SYDVKM in the germline V gene. There are 15 residues in the CDR3. V was pared by 3 bases and J by 5 bases, with 4 bases of the junction left unmatched. The CDR3 reads CASSLGLAGGETQYF. As DNA, the CDR3 is TGTGCCAGCAGTTTGGGACTAGCGGGCGGGGAGACCCAGTACTTC.